A single sample is the source of the 5 T cell receptor beta chains below, sequenced in a study of CD8+ T cells in alopecia areata. Sequencing used cDNA as its template, made by extracting RNA and reverse transcribing it. The assay was immunoSEQ multiplex PCR, and TCRdb's table has in-frame clones only and misses some. The profile shows around 190,000 clones, approximately 60% of them singletons. The sequenced material came from CD8+ T cells sorted from blood. Source of these receptors: a human donor in good health.

In DNA form, the CDR3 reads TGTGCCAGCAGTGAAGTGGACAACTATGGCTACACCTTC. Its translation: CASSEVDNYGYTF. The gene calls are TRBV2 and TRBJ1-2; D not certain. The germline V gene encodes CDR1 SNHLY and CDR2 FYNNEI. Trimming removed 1 base at V and 2 bases at J, with 5 bases between. The length of the CDR3 is 13 residues.

The rearrangement links TRBV7-9 to TRBJ1-5; D gene ambiguous. The CDR3 has 13 residues. Deletions cut 5 bases from V and 5 bases from J, with 10 bases between. Per germline, CDR1 SEHNR and CDR2 FQNEAQ (reference sequence). The CDR3 coding sequence is TGTGCCAGCAGCCAGGCTCCACATCAGCCCCAGCATTTT. Translating it yields CASSQAPHQPQHF.

The chain carries TRBV29-1 and TRBJ2-7; 7 positions agree with TRBD2. This CDR3 has 13 residues. Trimming at V came to 7 bases and at J to 0 bases, leaving 6 bases not matched to a gene. The germline gives CDR1 SQVTM, CDR2 ANQGSEA. The CDR3 region has the DNA TGCAGCGCACGACTAGCTAGCTCCTACGAGCAGTACTTC. Protein product: CSARLASSYEQYF.

V gene TRBV19 combines with J gene TRBJ2-3, with no clear D. Germline V gene lookup returns CDR1 LNHDA and CDR2 SQIVND (reference sequence). The CDR3 runs to 14 residues. The V end lost 3 bases, the J end lost 0 bases, and 7 bases lay between the germline ends. CDR3 in amino acids: CASSMGWSTDTQYF. As DNA, the CDR3 is TGTGCCAGTAGTATGGGTTGGAGCACAGATACGCAGTATTTT.

In this sample, this clone turned up a few times. This CDR3 is CASSSVGGYTF. CDR3 bases: TGCGCCAGCAGCTCAGTGGGGGGCTACACCTTC. This chain uses TRBV5-1 with TRBJ1-2, with D unclear. Looked up from germline, CDR1 is SGHRS and CDR2 is YFSETQ. CDR3 length: 11 residues. V lost 3 bases to trimming and J lost 8 bases, with 8 bases between them.